Listed here are 15 T cell receptor beta chains from one sample, sequenced in a study of blood T cell repertoires in COVID-19 (dated by TCRdb to about 2020). The library was generated by the immunoSEQ multiplex PCR assay. The table was pulled from immuneACCESS by TCRdb, which kept in-frame rearrangements only. Such tables lose some clones; where checked, under half of the loss comes from unresolved V genes, and the rest has no known cause. Present in this sample are under 150,000 clones, less than 80% of which were seen just once. Approximately 3.6% of the sample is in the top ten clones. The sequenced sample was peripheral blood. All receptors come from a man between 60 and 75 years old with acute or convalescent COVID-19.

V and J are TRBV20-1 and TRBJ2-1, with 12 bases aligning to TRBD2. This CDR3 is 17 amino acids long. V gave up 3 bases and J gave up 2 bases; unmatched junction bases: 8. Germline V gene lookup returns CDR1 DFQATT and CDR2 SNEGSKA (reference sequence). The CDR3 is CSASEPSSGRAYNEQFF. Written as DNA, the CDR3 is TGCAGTGCTAGTGAACCCTCTAGCGGGAGGGCCTACAATGAGCAGTTCTTC.

This clone has just one count. The chain employs TRBV18 and TRBJ1-5; 8 nucleotides line up with TRBD1. From germline, CDR1 is KGHSH and CDR2 LQKENI. With V trimmed by 6 bases and J by 8 bases, 9 bases remained unmatched. The length of the CDR3 is 14 residues. CDR3 bases: TGTGCCAGCTCCCGAGACAGGGGAATGGAGCCCCAGCATTTT. Protein product: CASSRDRGMEPQHF.

The rearrangement uses TRBV18 and TRBJ2-1; D perhaps matches TRBD2 (5 bases). V was cut by 5 bases and J by 10 bases, with 12 bases left in between. The germline V gene has CDR1 KGHSH and CDR2 LQKENI. There are 12 residues in the CDR3. The chain's CDR3 is CASSSSPREQFF. In nucleotides, the CDR3 is TGTGCCAGCTCATCTAGCCCGAGAGAGCAGTTCTTC.

The chain joins TRBV24-1 to TRBJ1-2; D gene unclear. The CDR3 consists of 14 residues. Trimming removed 1 base at V and 1 base at J, with 6 bases between. Germline loops: CDR1 KGHDR, CDR2 SFDVKD. The DNA for the CDR3 is TGTGCCACCAGTGATTTCTACGGTAACTATGGCTACACCTTC. It translates to CATSDFYGNYGYTF.

This chain connects TRBV23-1 to TRBJ2-7; 11 bases map to TRBD2. TRBV23-1 is sorted into the ORF group, with uncertain function. The CDR3 is 16 residues long. J was trimmed by 3 bases and V by 4 bases; bases with no gene match: 8. The CDR3 reads CASSLLAGGKFYEQYF. The CDR3 DNA follows: TGCGCCAGCAGTCTCCTAGCGGGAGGTAAGTTCTACGAGCAGTACTTC.

This chain connects TRBV7-2 to TRBJ2-3; 16 bases fit TRBD2. This CDR3 contains 17 residues. The V gene's germline CDR1 is SGHTA and CDR2 FQGNSA. With 0 bases clipped from V and 4 bases from J, the junction kept 1 base outside the gene matches. The CDR3 bases are TGTGCCAGCAGCTTAGCCGGGACTAGCGGGAGGGCAGATACGCAGTATTTT. Encoded protein: CASSLAGTSGRADTQYF. Complete variable domain (other parts from reference TRBV7-2 and TRBJ2-3): GAGVSQSPSNKVTEKGKDVELRCDPISGHTALYWYRQSLGQGLEFLIYFQGNSAPDKSGLPSDRFSAERTGGSVSTLTIQRTQQEDSAVYLCASSLAGTSGRADTQYFGPGTRLTVL.

The gene calls are TRBV28 and TRBJ1-5, with D perhaps matching TRBD1 (6 bases). Trimming left V 6 bases short and J 0 bases short, with 15 bases between. CDR1 and CDR2 (germline): MDHEN, SYDVKM. CDR3 size: 16 residues. CDR3 in DNA: TGTGCCAGCAGGAAGACAGGCGGGGGTAGCAATCAGCCCCAGCATTTT. It specifies CASRKTGGGSNQPQHF.

A few counts support this clone. This chain uses TRBV5-6 with TRBJ2-4; D might be TRBD2 (6 bases). Germline assignment: CDR1 SGHDT and CDR2 YYEEEE. V lost 4 bases and J 10 bases, leaving 30 bases between the germline ends. The CDR3 runs 18 residues. CDR3 bases: TGTGCCAGCAGCGACGGACTTGGAGGGGCAAAGGCGTTCGAGATTCAGTACTTC. Its translation is CASSDGLGGAKAFEIQYF. The variable domain in full, with the rest retrieved from reference TRBV5-6 and TRBJ2-4, is DAGVTQSPTHLIKTRGQQVTLRCSPKSGHDTVSWYQQALGQGPQFIFQYYEEEERQRGNFPDRFSGHQFPNYSSELNVNALLLGDSALYLCASSDGLGGAKAFEIQYFGAGTRLSVL.

This clone was seen just once. DNA of the CDR3: TGTGCCAGCTCACCAACCCCTCAGGCCGAGCAGTACTTC. Translation gives CASSPTPQAEQYF. This chain uses TRBV18 with TRBJ2-7; D unclear. CDR1 is KGHSH and CDR2 is LQKENI in the germline V gene. The CDR3 is 13 residues long. V was pared by 2 bases and J by 6 bases, with 11 bases between.

The V and J genes are TRBV5-6 and TRBJ1-2; no firm D call. This CDR3 has 14 amino acids. Germline V lookup: CDR1 SGHDT, CDR2 YYEEEE. V shed 0 bases and J shed 1 base, with 7 bases lying between them. CDR3 residues: CASSLGVSNYGYTF. CDR3 in DNA: TGTGCCAGCAGCTTGGGCGTGAGTAACTATGGCTACACCTTC.

This rearrangement joins TRBV5-4 to TRBJ1-4, with D maybe TRBD1 (5 bases). In germline, CDR1 is SGHNT, CDR2 YYREEE (reference sequence). The CDR3 extends over 13 amino acids. V gave up 2 bases and J gave up 3 bases, with 5 bases separating them. The CDR3 DNA reads as TGTGCCAGCAGCTTAGGGGCTAATGAAAAACTGTTTTTT. The encoded protein is CASSLGANEKLFF.

The chain is built from TRBV18 and TRBJ1-6; D might be TRBD1 (6 bases). The CDR3 consists of 14 residues. Germline V CDR1 and CDR2: KGHSH, LQKENI. Between the trimmed V and J ends, which lost 2 bases and 5 bases, there was a span of 7 bases. The CDR3 DNA reads as TGTGCCAGCTCACCAGGACAGAATAATTCACCCCTCCACTTT. As protein: CASSPGQNNSPLHF.

This clone has a handful of counts. This chain's CDR3 is CSASGGGISNYEQYF. As DNA, the CDR3 is TGCAGTGCTAGTGGTGGGGGCATCTCCAACTACGAGCAGTACTTC. This chain connects TRBV20-1 to TRBJ2-7; D might be TRBD1 (6 bases). The V gene lost 3 bases and the J gene lost 3 bases, with 18 bases spanning the gap. CDR3 length equals 15 residues. Germline V gene data show CDR1 as DFQATT and CDR2 as SNEGSKA (reference sequence).

The genes are TRBV2 and TRBJ1-1, with unresolved D. Germline V gene data show CDR1 as SNHLY and CDR2 as FYNNEI. This CDR3 is built from 13 residues. V was shortened by 4 bases and J by 2 bases, with 8 bases between the two germline ends. The CDR3, as DNA: TGTGCCAGCAGTGGGGCCAGCAACACTGAAGCTTTCTTT. The encoded protein is CASSGASNTEAFF.

The rearrangement links TRBV7-2 to TRBJ1-2; D ambiguous. CDR3 length equals 14 residues. The germline V gene encodes CDR1 SGHTA and CDR2 FQGNSA. Trimming cost V 5 bases and J 8 bases, with 18 bases left between them. The CDR3 loop is CASSAAGLGSGYTF. DNA of the CDR3: TGTGCCAGCAGCGCCGCCGGCCTAGGATCCGGCTACACCTTC.